This entry describes one TCR beta chain. The data stem from a study of blood T cell repertoires in COVID-19. In the study overall: The study drew acute and convalescent COVID-19 samples from the United States, Italy and Spain.

Profiling relied on immunoSEQ multiplex PCR, and the TCRdb table lists in-frame clones only, not all of them. The profile covers around 160,000 clones, with 65% to 85% appearing a single time and roughly 13% taken by the ten largest. The junction had 7 bases not matched to a gene; V was cut back by 1 base and J by 6 bases. The CDR3 loop spans 14 amino acids. Per germline, CDR1 GTSNPN and CDR2 SVGIG (reference sequence). The chain employs TRBV30 and TRBJ1-1; 8 bases match TRBD1. What was sequenced was peripheral blood. This sequence originates from an elderly woman with acute or convalescent COVID-19. The CDR3 protein is CAWSGKQGVAEAFF. CDR3 nucleotide sequence: TGTGCCTGGAGTGGTAAACAGGGGGTTGCTGAAGCTTTCTTT.